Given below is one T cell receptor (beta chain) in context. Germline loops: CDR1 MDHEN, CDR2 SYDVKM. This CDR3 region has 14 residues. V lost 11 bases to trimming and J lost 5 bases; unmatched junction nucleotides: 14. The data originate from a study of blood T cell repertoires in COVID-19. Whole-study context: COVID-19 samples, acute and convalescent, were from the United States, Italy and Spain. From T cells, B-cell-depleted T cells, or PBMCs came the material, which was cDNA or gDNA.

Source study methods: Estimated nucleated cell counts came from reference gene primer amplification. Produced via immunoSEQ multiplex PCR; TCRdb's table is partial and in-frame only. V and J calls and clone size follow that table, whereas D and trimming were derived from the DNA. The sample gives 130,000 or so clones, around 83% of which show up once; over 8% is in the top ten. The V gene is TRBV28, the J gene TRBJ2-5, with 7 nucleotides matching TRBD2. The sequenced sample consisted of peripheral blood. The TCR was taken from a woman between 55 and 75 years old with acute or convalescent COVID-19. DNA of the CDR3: TGTGCCTCGCGACGGGCGGGAGTTGGCGAGACCCAGTACTTC. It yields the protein CASRRAGVGETQYF.